A selection of T cell receptor beta chains follows, all from one sample in a study of blood T cells in healthy people across ages. TCRdb reanalysed the 5' RACE reads using MiXCR and keeps one entry per CDR3 protein. The sample shows some 700,000 distinct CDR3 sequences, around 40% of them seen only once. The sequencing input was blood. These TCRs come from a woman between 55 and 75 years old in good health. The CDR3 runs from the conserved cysteine through the conserved F or W. The D gene is left open where the match is weak. Expanded clones get a size class; other rows say once, few or many, or leave the size out.

TRBD1,NA,TRBV5-1,TRBJ2-7,TGCGCCAGCAGCCTGGTCGGTGGGGGGTCTCAGACAGGGGGCTCCTACGAGCAGTACTTC,CASSLVGGGSQTGGSYEQYF
NA,NA,TRBV3-1,TRBJ1-2,TGTGCCAGCAGCCCGAGGGGACACGCCGCCCATGGCTACACCTTC,CASSPRGHAAHGYTF
NA,NA,TRBV7-8,TRBJ1-1,TGTGCCAGCAGCCGAGGGGGGGGTAGCACTGAAGCTTTCTTT,CASSRGGGSTEAFF
NA,NA,TRBV5-1,TRBJ2-1,TGCGCCAGCAGCTTGGGTTCGAGACAATTGGGGAATGTGCAGTTCTTC,CASSLGSRQLGNVQFF
TRBD1,few,TRBV28,TRBJ2-5,TGTGCCAGCAGTGACCCCGGGACAGGGGGCTTCAATGAGCAGTACTTC,CASSDPGTGGFNEQYF
TRBD2,NA,TRBV11-2,TRBJ2-1,TGTGCCAGCAGCCCGCGCCTAGCGGGAGGGCCTGATGAGCAGTTCTTC,CASSPRLAGGPDEQFF
NA,NA,TRBV5-1,TRBJ1-1,TGCGCCAGCAACCATGACGGTAACACTGAAGCTTTCTTT,CASNHDGNTEAFF
NA,NA,TRBV14,TRBJ2-5,TGTGCCAGCAGGGTACAGGGAGTAGAGACCCAGTACTTC,CASRVQGVETQYF
TRBD2,once,TRBV5-1,TRBJ2-1,TGCGCCAGCAGCTTGTTGCGGGGGAGCTCCTACAATGAGCAGTTCTTC,CASSLLRGSSYNEQFF
TRBD2,NA,TRBV3-1,TRBJ2-7,TGTACCAGCAGCCAAGGAGTAGGCGGACTAGCGATCTCCTACGAGCAGTACTTC,CTSSQGVGGLAISYEQYF
NA,many,TRBV15,TRBJ2-3,TGTGCCACCAGCAGCTCTACAGAACAGGGATTCACAGATACGCAGTATTTT,CATSSSTEQGFTDTQYF
NA,few,TRBV3-1,TRBJ1-5,TGTGCCAGCAGCCAAGGAGCAGGGACTAGCAATCAGCCCCAGCATTTT,CASSQGAGTSNQPQHF
NA,many,TRBV11-2,TRBJ2-7,TGTGCCAGCAGCTTATTACAATCCTACGAGCAGTACTTC,CASSLLQSYEQYF
NA,NA,TRBV27,TRBJ2-7,TGTGCCAGCAGTGTAGGAGGGCTACGCTACGAGCAGTACTTC,CASSVGGLRYEQYF
NA,NA,TRBV27,TRBJ2-7,TGTGCCAGCAGTCGCGCGGGGGACAGCGCCCGCGAGCAGTACTTC,CASSRAGDSAREQYF
NA,NA,TRBV29-1,TRBJ2-2,TGCAGCGTTGAGCAGGGCGAGGGCACCGGGGAGCTGTTTTTT,CSVEQGEGTGELFF
NA,once,TRBV5-1,TRBJ2-7,TGCGCCAGCAGCTTGATGACTGAGCAGTACTTC,CASSLMTEQYF
TRBD2,NA,TRBV20-1,TRBJ2-1,TGCAGTGCTCGACGACTAGCGGGGACTGGGCAGTTCTTC,CSARRLAGTGQFF
TRBD1,NA,TRBV27,TRBJ1-5,TGTGCCAGCAGTCCCGGGACAGGGTTCGGTGGCAATCAGCCCCAGCATTTT,CASSPGTGFGGNQPQHF
NA,few,TRBV11-2,TRBJ2-3,TGTGCCAGCAGCCAGGAGCAGCTTAATACGCAGTATTTT,CASSQEQLNTQYF
TRBD2,NA,TRBV29-1,TRBJ2-3,TGCAGCGTCGCAGCCGGGACTAGCGGGACAGATACGCAGTATTTT,CSVAAGTSGTDTQYF
NA,NA,TRBV12-3/TRBV12-4,TRBJ2-5,TGTGCCAGCAGTTGGGTAGAACAAGAGACCCAGTACTTC,CASSWVEQETQYF
TRBD1,once,TRBV27,TRBJ2-7,TGTGCCAGCAGTTTATCAGTCGGACAGGGGGTCTACGAGCAGTACTTC,CASSLSVGQGVYEQYF
TRBD1,NA,TRBV10-3,TRBJ2-7,TGTGCCATCAGTAAACAGGGGGGCGAGCAGTACTTC,CAISKQGGEQYF
NA,NA,TRBV3-1,TRBJ2-7,TGTGCCAGCAGCCCGACTCTGAGAGGACCTTACGAGCAGTACTTC,CASSPTLRGPYEQYF
TRBD2,NA,TRBV27,TRBJ2-1,TGTGCCAGCAGTTTATCTGGCGGGAGTTTCTATGAGCAGTTCTTC,CASSLSGGSFYEQFF
TRBD2,few,TRBV6-5,TRBJ2-5,TGTGCCAGCAGTTACTCGAAGCGGGGGGAACAAGAGACCCAGTACTTC,CASSYSKRGEQETQYF
NA,NA,TRBV9,TRBJ1-5,TGTGCCAGCAGCGTCGAGGGTCAGTGGGGTCAGCCCCAGCATTTT,CASSVEGQWGQPQHF
NA,NA,TRBV14,TRBJ2-7,TGTGCCAGCAGCCACAGGACTTCCTACGAGCAGTACTTC,CASSHRTSYEQYF
NA,once,TRBV7-2,TRBJ1-6,TGTGCCAACAGCCTCGCGGGGGACGGAAATAATTCGCCCCTCCACTTT,CANSLAGDGNNSPLHF
TRBD2,few,TRBV28,TRBJ2-3,TGTGCCAGCAAGCCGGGACTAGGATTAACAGATACGCAGTATTTT,CASKPGLGLTDTQYF
NA,NA,TRBV30,TRBJ2-3,TGTGCCTGGAGCGTGAATGAGGTAGATACGCAGTATTTT,CAWSVNEVDTQYF
TRBD1,few,TRBV7-7,TRBJ2-5,TGTGCTAGCAGCTTACTTACGACAGGGGGCGAAGAGACCCAGTACTTC,CASSLLTTGGEETQYF
TRBD1,many,TRBV12-3/TRBV12-4,TRBJ2-7,TGTGCCAGCAGTTGGGGACAGGTAAAAAGCGAGCAGTACTTC,CASSWGQVKSEQYF
NA,NA,TRBV30,TRBJ2-1,TGTGCCTGGAGTTTGCCGGACGGTCTAAGCTCCTACAATGAGCAGTTCTTC,CAWSLPDGLSSYNEQFF
NA,NA,TRBV10-3,TRBJ2-5,TGTGCCATCAGTGATGGGGACGAGGGGGTAAAGACCCAGTACTTC,CAISDGDEGVKTQYF
TRBD2,NA,TRBV7-9,TRBJ2-3,TGTGCCAGCAGCAATACGGGGGGGCAAGATACGCAGTATTTT,CASSNTGGQDTQYF
NA,NA,TRBV10-3,TRBJ1-2,TGTGCCATCAGTGATTTCGGGGGCGCTGCCCACTATGGCTACACCTTC,CAISDFGGAAHYGYTF
NA,NA,TRBV29-1,TRBJ1-1,TGCAGCGTCGTAAAAGGGAACACTGAAGCTTTCTTT,CSVVKGNTEAFF